The clone carrying this T cell receptor beta chain was detected only a few times. The antigen remains undetermined. CDR3 length: 11 amino acids. V was shortened by 11 bases and J by 3 bases, with 10 bases between the two germline ends. The germline CDR1 and CDR2 sequences are ENHRY and SYGVKD. The data are from a study of T cell repertoires in cytomegalovirus infection. Turning to the study itself: Public TCR beta signature analysis indicated the presence of both CMV infection and matching HLA type.

TCRdb reprocessed the reads with MiXCR, giving one entry per CDR3 protein. The sample records a few hundred thousand distinct CDR3 sequences, under 45% being singletons. The clonotype comes from a human donor in good health (CMV status not recorded). Some clones in this sample may be carry-over from other donors' samples. The chain is built from TRBV10-3 and TRBJ2-5, with D possibly called TRBD1 or TRBD2 (5 bases each). Sequencing used cultured PBMCs, obtained from culture after CMV antigen stimulation. The CDR3 reads CASGPKETQYF. The CDR3 DNA is TGTGCCTCGGGACCAAAAGAGACCCAGTACTTC.